Below are 10 T cell receptor beta chains sequenced from a single sample in a study of Graves' ophthalmopathy and Graves' hyperthyroidism listed by TCRdb under 2018. For sequencing, an Illumina HiSeq 2000 was employed. TCR beta CDR3 regions were amplified from RNA transcripts for repertoire sequencing. A first-round RT-PCR used HTBI primers with the Qiagen OneStep RT-PCR kit, followed by a second-round multiplex PCR, size selection and purification. TCRdb reran the public reads through fastp at Q25 and MiXCR, keeping productive beta chains. One record per CDR3 amino acid sequence lists the most common genes and DNA. The sample yields 450,000 or so distinct CDR3 sequences; over 13% were counted once. The ten largest clones add up to more than 8.5% of the sample. Sequencing input: blood. These receptors all come from a woman aged 25 to 39 with Graves' ophthalmopathy. Donor details come from another sample of the same person, matched by shared clones.

CDR3 region: CASSYPTGPENGYTF. DNA for the CDR3: TGTGCCAGCAGTTACCCTACAGGGCCCGAGAATGGCTACACCTTC. The V and J genes are TRBV6-5 and TRBJ1-2, with a weak D call TRBD1 (6 bases). The CDR3 loop spans 15 amino acids. Germline CDR1 reads MNHEY; CDR2 reads SVGAGI. V was pared by 2 bases and J by 6 bases, with 16 bases between.

At least ten counts were recorded for this clonotype. The J gene is TRBJ1-6, the V gene TRBV10-3; a possible D gene is TRBD1 (5 bases). CDR1 is ENHRY, CDR2 SYGVKD, per germline. The CDR3 runs to 13 residues. V shed 7 bases and J shed 8 bases, with 12 bases lying between them. CDR3 bases: TGTGCCATCAAGTTGGGGACTGATTCACCCCTCCACTTT. It translates to CAIKLGTDSPLHF.

Many counts were recorded for this clonotype. The rearrangement links TRBV7-2 to TRBJ2-5; D ambiguous. CDR3 size: 13 residues. V lost 4 bases to trimming and J lost 4 bases, with 10 bases between them. Germline CDR1 is SGHTA and CDR2 is FQGNSA. CDR3 sequence reads: CASSSGIGETQYF. The CDR3, as DNA: TGTGCCAGCAGCTCTGGGATCGGAGAGACCCAGTACTTC.

This clonotype was seen repeatedly, ten times or more. The J gene is TRBJ2-7, the V gene TRBV20-1; D not certain. Trimming removed 2 bases from V and 2 bases from J, with 7 bases in between. Germline CDR1 reads DFQATT; CDR2 reads SNEGSKA (reference sequence). This CDR3 is built from 12 residues. CDR3 sequence reads: CSARHSTYEQYF. CDR3 nucleotides: TGCAGTGCTAGACACTCTACCTACGAGCAGTACTTC.

This clonotype was counted at least ten times. CDR3 amino acids: CATSERLGYQPQHF. The CDR3 DNA is TGTGCCACCAGTGAGCGCCTCGGATATCAGCCCCAGCATTTT. V and J are TRBV24-1 and TRBJ1-5; D gene uncertain. The CDR3 has 14 residues. CDR1 is KGHDR, CDR2 SFDVKD, per germline. Trimming cost V 4 bases and J 5 bases, with 11 bases left between them.

This clonotype was observed many times. The chain combines TRBV7-6 with TRBJ2-7; D is perhaps TRBD1 (5 bases). Per the germline V gene, CDR1 is SGHVS and CDR2 is FNYEAQ. The V and J ends lost 4 bases and 3 bases respectively, with 13 bases between them. The CDR3 length is 14 residues. CDR3 residues: CASSSQGKYYEQYF. The CDR3 DNA sequence: TGTGCCAGCAGCTCGCAGGGTAAATACTACGAGCAGTACTTC. Full variable domain (missing parts from reference TRBV7-6 and TRBJ2-7): GAGVSQSPRYKVTKRGQDVALRCDPISGHVSLYWYRQALGQGPEFLTYFNYEAQQDKSGLPNDRFSAERPEGSISTLTIQRTEQRDSAMYRCASSSQGKYYEQYFGPGTRLTVT.

This clonotype was counted ten times or more. This rearrangement joins TRBV20-1 to TRBJ2-7; D is unresolved. This CDR3 contains 14 residues. Germline V gives CDR1 DFQATT, CDR2 SNEGSKA (reference sequence). V was trimmed by 6 bases and J by 1 base, leaving 16 bases between them. CDR3 sequence (DNA): TGCAGTGCCAATCCCCTGGCTGGATCCTACGAGCAGTACTTC. It encodes CSANPLAGSYEQYF.

In this sample, this clonotype turned up many times. J is TRBJ2-3 and V is TRBV19, with 10 nucleotides matching TRBD1. CDR1 and CDR2 (germline): LNHDA, SQIVND (reference sequence). The CDR3 is made up of 15 amino acids. The junction had 6 bases not matched to a gene; V was cut back by 3 bases and J by 6 bases. CDR3 sequence: CASSIGTGVADTQYF. Written as DNA, the CDR3 is TGTGCCAGTAGTATTGGGACAGGGGTTGCCGATACGCAGTATTTT.

The chain joins TRBV3-1 to TRBJ2-4, with D perhaps given as TRBD1 or TRBD2 (5 bases each). CDR1 and CDR2 (germline): LGHDT, YNNKEL (reference sequence). V shed 0 bases and J shed 9 bases, with 12 bases lying between them. This CDR3 has 14 residues. The CDR3 nucleotides are TGTGCCAGCAGCCAAGAGGGGAAGAGGGGCATTCAGTACTTC. Translating gives CASSQEGKRGIQYF.

This clonotype showed up many times. The chain carries TRBV18 and TRBJ2-5; D is unresolved. CDR1 and CDR2 from the germline V gene are KGHSH and LQKENI. CDR3 length: 12 residues. Trimming shortened V by 3 bases and J by 4 bases, and 6 bases separated the two germline ends. CDR3 protein: CASSPLRETQYF. The DNA of the CDR3 is TGTGCCAGCTCACCGTTGCGAGAGACCCAGTACTTC. The whole variable domain, filled in from reference TRBV18 and TRBJ2-5, reads NAGVMQNPRHLVRRRGQEARLRCSPMKGHSHVYWYRQLPEEGLKFMVYLQKENIIDESGMPKERFSAEFPKEGPSILRIQQVVRGDSAAYFCASSPLRETQYFGPGTRLLVL.